This TCR beta chain was recovered during a study of shared clonotypes between healthy human individuals. Study-level results: Rarefaction gave evidence that sorted-subset sequencing remained incomplete despite large depth.

Deletions cut 6 bases from V and 5 bases from J, with 20 bases between. This CDR3 is built from 16 residues. Germline V CDR1 and CDR2: SEHNR, FQNEAQ (reference sequence). CD45RO-negative, CCR7-selected cells formed the naive CD8 fraction, which excluded terminally differentiated effector memory CD45RA+ cells. As regards this clone: Its specificity is unknown.

Assay: immunoSEQ multiplex PCR; the TCRdb copy retains only in-frame clones and omits some. Of 700,000 to 950,000 clones in the sample, 96% are singletons; the top ten hold around 0.25%. This clonotype was obtained from a young man in good health. Sequencing input: naive CD8+ T cells sorted from blood. V is TRBV7-9 and J is TRBJ2-1; possible D gene TRBD2, 6 bases. The CDR3 reads CASRPKSGVIHNEQFF. DNA for the CDR3: TGTGCCAGCAGGCCCAAGTCGGGAGTTATTCACAATGAGCAGTTCTTC.